This T cell receptor (beta chain) was retrieved from a study of blood T cells in healthy people across ages. A second roughly 7 to 12 cycle PCR used barcoded and J-beta primers. TCRdb itself ran the 5' RACE reads through MiXCR, one entry per CDR3 protein. Counted here are 1.2 million to 1.5 million distinct CDR3 sequences, approximately 63% occurring once; the ten biggest clones make up more than 6%. Each individual donor underwent a draw of approximately 10 milliliters of peripheral blood. The study, taken as a whole, reports: A conclusive naive versus antigen-experienced comparison was prevented by the unsorted PBMCs.

Notes on this clonotype: The antigen is unknown.

This TCR was recovered from a young man in good health. The sample comprised blood.

CDR3 in amino acids: CATSRGGNGYTF. In DNA form, the CDR3 reads TGTGCCACTTCCCGAGGAGGGAATGGCTACACCTTC. The chain links TRBV15 to TRBJ1-2; D call uncertain. The V and J ends lost 9 bases and 6 bases respectively, with 14 bases between them. Looked up from germline, CDR1 is LNHNV and CDR2 is YYDKDF (reference sequence). The CDR3 contains 12 residues.